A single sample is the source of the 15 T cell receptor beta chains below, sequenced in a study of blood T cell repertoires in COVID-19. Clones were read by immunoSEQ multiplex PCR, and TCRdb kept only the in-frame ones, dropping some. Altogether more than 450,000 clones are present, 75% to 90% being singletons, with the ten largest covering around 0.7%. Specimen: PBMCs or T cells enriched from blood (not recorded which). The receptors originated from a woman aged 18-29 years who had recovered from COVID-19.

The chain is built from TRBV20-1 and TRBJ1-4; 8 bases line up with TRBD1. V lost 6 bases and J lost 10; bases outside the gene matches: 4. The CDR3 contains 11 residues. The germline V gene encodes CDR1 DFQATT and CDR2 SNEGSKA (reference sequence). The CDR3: CSAVGQGKLFF. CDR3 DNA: TGCAGTGCCGTCGGACAGGGAAAACTGTTTTTT.

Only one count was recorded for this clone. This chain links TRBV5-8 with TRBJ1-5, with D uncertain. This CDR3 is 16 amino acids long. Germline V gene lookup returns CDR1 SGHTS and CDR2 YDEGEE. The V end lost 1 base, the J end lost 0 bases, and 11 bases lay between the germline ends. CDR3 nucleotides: TGTGCCAGCAGCTTGACACCTCCCCTTAGCAATCAGCCCCAGCATTTT. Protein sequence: CASSLTPPLSNQPQHF.

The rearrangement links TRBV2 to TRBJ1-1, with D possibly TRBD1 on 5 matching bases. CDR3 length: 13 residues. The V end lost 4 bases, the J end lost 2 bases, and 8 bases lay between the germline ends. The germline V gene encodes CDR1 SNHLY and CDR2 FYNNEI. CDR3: CASSAGGNTEAFF. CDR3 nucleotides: TGTGCCAGCAGTGCGGGGGGAAACACTGAAGCTTTCTTT.

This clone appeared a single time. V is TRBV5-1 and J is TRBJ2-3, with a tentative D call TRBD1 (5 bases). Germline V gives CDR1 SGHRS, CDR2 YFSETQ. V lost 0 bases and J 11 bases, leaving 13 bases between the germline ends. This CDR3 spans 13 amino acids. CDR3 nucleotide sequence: TGCGCCAGCAGCTTGGATGGCCCCCAGGGGCAGTATTTT. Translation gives CASSLDGPQGQYF.

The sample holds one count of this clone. CDR3 DNA: TGTGCCAGCAGCAAATCGCAGGGATTTGGCGGGGAGCTGTTTTTT. Its translation is CASSKSQGFGGELFF. The chain couples TRBV21-1 to TRBJ2-2; the table's D call TRBD1 went unverified against the DNA. TRBV21-1 has pseudogene status. The CDR3 length is 15 residues.

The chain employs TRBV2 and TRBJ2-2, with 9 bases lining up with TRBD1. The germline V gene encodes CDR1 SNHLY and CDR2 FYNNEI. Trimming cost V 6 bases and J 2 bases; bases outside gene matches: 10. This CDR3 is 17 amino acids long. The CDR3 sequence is CASSLTGGGLNTGELFF. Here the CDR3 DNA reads TGTGCCAGCAGCCTGACAGGGGGTGGGCTAAACACCGGGGAGCTGTTTTTT.

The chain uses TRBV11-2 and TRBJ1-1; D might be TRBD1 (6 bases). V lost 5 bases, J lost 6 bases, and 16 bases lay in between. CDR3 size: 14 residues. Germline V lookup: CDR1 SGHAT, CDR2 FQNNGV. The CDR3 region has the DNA TGTGCCAGCAGCCTACTCAGGGGAAGCGCTGAAGCTTTCTTT. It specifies CASSLLRGSAEAFF.

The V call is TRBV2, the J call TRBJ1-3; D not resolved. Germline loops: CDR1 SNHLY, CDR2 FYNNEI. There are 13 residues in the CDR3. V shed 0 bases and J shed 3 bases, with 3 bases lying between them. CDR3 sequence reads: CASSEAGGNTIYF. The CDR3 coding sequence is TGTGCCAGCAGTGAAGCCGGTGGAAACACCATATATTTT.

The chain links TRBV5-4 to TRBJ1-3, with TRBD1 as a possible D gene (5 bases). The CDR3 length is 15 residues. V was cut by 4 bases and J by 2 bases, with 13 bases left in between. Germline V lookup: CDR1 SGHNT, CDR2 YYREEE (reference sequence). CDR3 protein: CASSPGGGAGNTIYF. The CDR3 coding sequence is TGTGCCAGCAGCCCGGGCGGGGGTGCTGGAAACACCATATATTTT.

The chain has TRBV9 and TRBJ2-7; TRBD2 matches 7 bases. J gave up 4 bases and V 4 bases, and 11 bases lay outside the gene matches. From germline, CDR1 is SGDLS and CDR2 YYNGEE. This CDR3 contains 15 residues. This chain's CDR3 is CASSPRGSGDYEQYF. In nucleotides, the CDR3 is TGTGCCAGCAGCCCCCGGGGGAGCGGGGATTACGAGCAGTACTTC.

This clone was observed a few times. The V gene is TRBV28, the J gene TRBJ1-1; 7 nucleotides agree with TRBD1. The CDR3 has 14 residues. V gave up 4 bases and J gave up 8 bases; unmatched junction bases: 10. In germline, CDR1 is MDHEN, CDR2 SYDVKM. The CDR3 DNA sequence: TGTGCCAGCAGTTCTCCTACCGGGACAGCCGAAGCTTTCTTT. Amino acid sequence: CASSSPTGTAEAFF. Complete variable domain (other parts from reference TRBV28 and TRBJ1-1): DVKVTQSSRYLVKRTGEKVFLECVQDMDHENMFWYRQDPGLGLRLIYFSYDVKMKEKGDIPEGYSVSREKKERFSLILESASTNQTSMYLCASSSPTGTAEAFFGQGTRLTVV.

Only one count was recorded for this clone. For the CDR3, the DNA is TGTGCCAGCAGCCAAGAGGAGGATCGCACAGATACGCAGTATTTT. It is translated as CASSQEEDRTDTQYF. The V and J genes are TRBV3-1 (or the pseudogene TRBV3-2) and TRBJ2-3; TRBD2 might be the D (5 bases). V lost 0 bases to trimming and J lost 1 base, with 8 bases between them. The CDR3 runs 15 residues. Germline V gene sequence: CDR1 LGHDT, CDR2 YNNKEL (reference sequence).

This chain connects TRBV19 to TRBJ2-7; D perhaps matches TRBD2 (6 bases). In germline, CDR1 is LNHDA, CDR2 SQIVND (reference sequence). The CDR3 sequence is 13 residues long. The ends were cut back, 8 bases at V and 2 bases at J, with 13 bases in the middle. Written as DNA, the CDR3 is TGTGCCAGTTCGACCGGGAGACCCTACGAGCAGTACTTC. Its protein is CASSTGRPYEQYF.

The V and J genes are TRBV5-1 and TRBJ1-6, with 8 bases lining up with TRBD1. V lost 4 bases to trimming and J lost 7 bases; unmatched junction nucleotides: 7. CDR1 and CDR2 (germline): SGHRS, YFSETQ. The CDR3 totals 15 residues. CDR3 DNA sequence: TGCGCCAGCAGCACGGGGACAGGAGGAAATTCACCCCTCCACTTT. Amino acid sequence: CASSTGTGGNSPLHF. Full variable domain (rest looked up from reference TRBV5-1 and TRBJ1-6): KAGVTQTPRYLIKTRGQQVTLSCSPISGHRSVSWYQQTPGQGLQFLFEYFSETQRNKGNFPGRFSGRQFSNSRSEMNVSTLELGDSALYLCASSTGTGGNSPLHFGNGTRLTVT.

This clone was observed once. The CDR3 spells CASSPGLAGGLITDTQYF. CDR3 bases: TGTGCCAGCAGCCCTGGACTAGCGGGGGGCTTAATCACAGATACGCAGTATTTT. This chain connects TRBV7-2 to TRBJ2-3; 14 positions agree with TRBD2. V lost 5 bases, J lost 2 bases, and 9 bases stayed unmatched. Germline V gene sequence: CDR1 SGHTA, CDR2 FQGNSA. The CDR3 runs to 18 residues. The entire variable domain, with the rest obtained from reference TRBV7-2 and TRBJ2-3, is as follows: GAGVSQSPSNKVTEKGKDVELRCDPISGHTALYWYRQSLGQGLEFLIYFQGNSAPDKSGLPSDRFSAERTGGSVSTLTIQRTQQEDSAVYLCASSPGLAGGLITDTQYFGPGTRLTVL.